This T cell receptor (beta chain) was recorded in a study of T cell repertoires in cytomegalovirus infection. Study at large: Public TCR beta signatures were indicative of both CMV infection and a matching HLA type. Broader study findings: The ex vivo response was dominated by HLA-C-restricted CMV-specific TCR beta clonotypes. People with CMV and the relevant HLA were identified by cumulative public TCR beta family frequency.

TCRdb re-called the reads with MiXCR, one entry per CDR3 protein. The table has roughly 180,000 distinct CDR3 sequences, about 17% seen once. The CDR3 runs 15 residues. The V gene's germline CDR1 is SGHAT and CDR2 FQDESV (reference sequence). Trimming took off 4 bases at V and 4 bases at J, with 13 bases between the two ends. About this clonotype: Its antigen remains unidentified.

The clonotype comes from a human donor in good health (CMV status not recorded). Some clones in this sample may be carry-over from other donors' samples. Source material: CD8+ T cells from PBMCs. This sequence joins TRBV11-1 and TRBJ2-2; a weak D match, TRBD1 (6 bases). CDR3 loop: CASSSNRDGTGELFF. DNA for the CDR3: TGTGCCAGCAGCTCTAACAGGGACGGCACCGGGGAGCTGTTTTTT.